This is a list of T cell receptor beta chains from one sample in a study of T cell responses to AZD1222 COVID-19 vaccine. Some clones are missing from TCRdb's copy, which holds only in-frame ones; the method was immunoSEQ multiplex PCR. Of about 180,000 clones listed, around 94% were seen once; the top ten hold under 2%. The sample was peripheral blood, taken 28 days after the second AZD1222 dose. The receptors originated from an adult who received the AZD1222 COVID-19 vaccine. Each CDR3 is given with its conserved first and last residue.

v_call	j_call	cdr3_aa
TRBV10-3	TRBJ1-1	CAISDPGRRNTEAFF
TRBV6-5	TRBJ1-4	CASSSWTNEKLFF
TRBV28	TRBJ2-1	CASSLLAYNEQFF
TRBV20-1	TRBJ2-7	CSASNREPNEQYF
TRBV11-2	TRBJ2-7	CASSRNSGQGNEQYF
TRBV5-5	TRBJ2-3	CASSLWGSGADTQYF
TRBV27	TRBJ1-5	CASSGGSEQPQHF
TRBV3-1/TRBV3-2	TRBJ2-7	CASSLGGGYEQYF
TRBV19	TRBJ1-4	CASSTGQVINEKLFF
TRBV18	TRBJ1-5	CASSPNQGGGQPQHF
TRBV6-5	TRBJ2-7	CASSRTGALYEQYF
TRBV6-5	TRBJ2-4	CASSYRVQNIQYF
TRBV7-9	TRBJ1-1	CASNPGTGVAFF
TRBV5-6	TRBJ2-1	CASSLITSWDEQFF
TRBV5-1	TRBJ2-7	CASSLGGAVVSYEQYF
TRBV6-5	TRBJ1-2	CASRGQVLTGGGYTF
TRBV4-3	TRBJ2-2	CASSQEHRGTGELFF
TRBV6-6	TRBJ2-1	CASRRGGLMDEQFF